This T cell receptor beta chain originates from a study of blood T cell repertoires in COVID-19. The CDR3 loop spans 13 amino acids. The germline CDR1 and CDR2 sequences are SGHRS and YFSETQ. Trimming removed 4 bases from V and 5 bases from J, with 12 bases in between. Generated by immunoSEQ multiplex PCR, the TCRdb table keeps only in-frame clones and is missing some. This table has just over 200,000 clones, roughly 75% appearing once. The specimen was peripheral blood. This clonotype was sampled from a woman in her sixties or seventies with acute or convalescent COVID-19. This chain links TRBV5-1 with TRBJ2-5; D is possibly TRBD1 (6 bases). This CDR3 is CASSLGGYETQYF. CDR3 nucleotide sequence: TGCGCCAGCAGCCTAGGGGGATACGAGACCCAGTACTTC. The whole variable domain, filled in from reference TRBV5-1 and TRBJ2-5, reads KAGVTQTPRYLIKTRGQQVTLSCSPISGHRSVSWYQQTPGQGLQFLFEYFSETQRNKGNFPGRFSGRQFSNSRSEMNVSTLELGDSALYLCASSLGGYETQYFGPGTRLLVL.